These 5 T cell receptor beta chains were sequenced from one sample in a study of early T cells in non-severe SARS-CoV-2 infection. Each CDR3 protein is one row after TCRdb ran MiXCR on the 5' RACE reads. The sample includes tens of thousands of distinct CDR3 sequences, 15% of them seen just once. The sequencing sample was made of whole blood. The receptors originated from an adult who was a healthcare worker with PCR-confirmed SARS-CoV-2 infection or an uninfected control (not recorded which).

This clonotype was observed many times. V is TRBV20-1 and J is TRBJ2-7; D may be TRBD1 or TRBD2 (5 bases each). The CDR3 has 14 residues. Per the germline V gene, CDR1 is DFQATT and CDR2 is SNEGSKA (reference sequence). The V end was cut by 5 bases, the J end by 4 bases, with 18 bases between. In DNA, the CDR3 is TGCAGTGCTGGGACCCCGGGACGGCCTTACGAGCAGTACTTC. Its translation: CSAGTPGRPYEQYF.

This clonotype was seen a few times. The genes are TRBV29-1 and TRBJ2-7; TRBD1 is a possible D gene (6 bases). The CDR3 spans 15 residues. Between the trimmed V and J ends, which lost 6 bases and 2 bases, there was a span of 20 bases. Germline CDR1 reads SQVTM; CDR2 reads ANQGSEA. Written as DNA, the CDR3 is TGCAGCGTCGCCGGACAGACCACTACCACCTACGAGCAGTACTTC. This codes for CSVAGQTTTTYEQYF.

This clonotype has only a few counts. V and J are TRBV28 and TRBJ2-1; D not resolved. Germline V gives CDR1 MDHEN, CDR2 SYDVKM. CDR3 length equals 15 residues. Trimming took off 6 bases at V and 5 bases at J, with 17 bases between the two ends. This CDR3 reads CASSSPLPPHNEQFF. The CDR3 nucleotides are TGTGCCAGCAGCAGCCCCCTACCCCCCCACAATGAGCAGTTCTTC.

This clonotype was recorded a few times. The genes are TRBV6-4 and TRBJ2-3; 10 nucleotides line up with TRBD2. The germline gives CDR1 MRHNA, CDR2 SNTAGT. Trimming took 6 bases from V and 0 from J; bases not matched to a gene: 3. The CDR3 is 15 residues long. This CDR3 is CASRVTSGSTDTQYF. The CDR3 nucleotides read TGTGCCAGCAGAGTGACTAGCGGGAGCACAGATACGCAGTATTTT.

This clonotype was seen a few times. The chain uses TRBV20-1 and TRBJ2-7; D is perhaps TRBD2 (5 bases). Trimming took off 2 bases at V and 4 bases at J, with 12 bases between the two ends. The germline CDR1 and CDR2 sequences are DFQATT and SNEGSKA (reference sequence). The CDR3 runs 13 residues. The CDR3 DNA reads TGCAGTGCTAGAAAGAGGCGGGTATACGAGCAGTACTTC. As protein: CSARKRRVYEQYF.